These 5 T cell receptor beta chains originate from one sample sequenced in a study of T cell responses to AZD1222 COVID-19 vaccine. The data were produced by immunoSEQ multiplex PCR, yet TCRdb's version contains in-frame clones alone and is incomplete. Of 65,000 to 90,000 clones listed, 89% are singletons. This sample comprised peripheral blood, obtained 28 days after the second AZD1222 dose. These TCRs come from an adult who received the AZD1222 COVID-19 vaccine.

The chain has TRBV12-5 and TRBJ2-5; D not resolved. Germline CDR1 and CDR2: LGHNT and FRNRAP. The ends were cut back, 5 bases at V and 0 bases at J, with 10 bases in the middle. This CDR3 region has 14 residues. CDR3 residues: CASGPTLNQETQYF. The CDR3 DNA reads as TGTGCTAGTGGTCCAACTCTGAACCAAGAGACCCAGTACTTC.

This rearrangement joins TRBV18 to TRBJ1-2, with D tentatively TRBD1 (5 bases). Germline V gene data show CDR1 as KGHSH and CDR2 as LQKENI. Trimming left V 2 bases short and J 3 bases short, with 10 bases between. This CDR3 spans 14 amino acids. The CDR3 region is CASSPGGTDYGYTF. DNA of the CDR3: TGTGCCAGCTCACCAGGAGGGACGGACTATGGCTACACCTTC. Drawing the rest from reference TRBV18 and TRBJ1-2, the complete variable domain is NAGVMQNPRHLVRRRGQEARLRCSPMKGHSHVYWYRQLPEEGLKFMVYLQKENIIDESGMPKERFSAEFPKEGPSILRIQQVVRGDSAAYFCASSPGGTDYGYTFGSGTRLTVV.

V gene TRBV5-1 combines with J gene TRBJ2-3, with 9 bases that match TRBD2. The CDR3 sequence is 16 residues long. V lost 3 bases to trimming and J lost 0 bases; unmatched junction nucleotides: 5. CDR1 and CDR2 from the germline V gene are SGHRS and YFSETQ. This CDR3 is CASSWGLAKSTDTQYF. The CDR3 DNA sequence: TGCGCCAGCAGCTGGGGACTAGCAAAAAGCACAGATACGCAGTATTTT.

The chain carries TRBV5-1 and TRBJ1-1; D gene uncertain. Trimming left V 2 bases short and J 0 bases short, with 14 bases between. The length of the CDR3 is 16 residues. The germline V gene encodes CDR1 SGHRS and CDR2 YFSETQ. The CDR3 DNA is TGCGCCAGCAGCTTCGACGTCGGGCCTATGAACACTGAAGCTTTCTTT. Translated: CASSFDVGPMNTEAFF.

The rearrangement joins TRBV10-3 to TRBJ2-2; 7 positions agree with TRBD2. Germline V gene data show CDR1 as ENHRY and CDR2 as SYGVKD. The CDR3 length is 14 residues. V lost 6 bases and J lost 1; bases outside the gene matches: 2. The CDR3 protein is CAIRTGGNTGELFF. The CDR3 nucleotides read TGTGCCATCAGAACGGGGGGGAACACCGGGGAGCTGTTTTTT.